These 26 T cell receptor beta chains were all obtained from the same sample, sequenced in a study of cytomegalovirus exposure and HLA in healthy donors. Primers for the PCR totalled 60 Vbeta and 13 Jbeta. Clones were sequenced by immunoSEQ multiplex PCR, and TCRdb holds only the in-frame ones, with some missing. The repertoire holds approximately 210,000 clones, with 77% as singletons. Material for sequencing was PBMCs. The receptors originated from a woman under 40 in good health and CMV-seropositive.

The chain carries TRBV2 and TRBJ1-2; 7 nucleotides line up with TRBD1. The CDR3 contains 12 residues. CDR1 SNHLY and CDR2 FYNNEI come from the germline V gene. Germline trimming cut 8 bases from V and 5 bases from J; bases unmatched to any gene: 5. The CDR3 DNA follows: TGTGCCAGCGAAACAGGGGCATATGGCTACACCTTC. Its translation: CASETGAYGYTF. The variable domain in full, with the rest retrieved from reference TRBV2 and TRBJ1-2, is EPEVTQTPSHQVTQMGQEVILRCVPISNHLYFYWYRQILGQKVEFLVSFYNNEISEKSEIFDDQFSVERPDGSNFTLKIRSTKLEDSAMYFCASETGAYGYTFGSGTRLTVV.

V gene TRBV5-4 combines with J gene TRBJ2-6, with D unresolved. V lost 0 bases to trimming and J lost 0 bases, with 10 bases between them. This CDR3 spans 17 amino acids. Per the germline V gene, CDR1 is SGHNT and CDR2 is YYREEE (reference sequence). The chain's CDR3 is CASSLAVWSSGANVLTF. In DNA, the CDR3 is TGTGCCAGCAGCTTGGCTGTGTGGAGCTCTGGGGCCAACGTCCTGACTTTC.

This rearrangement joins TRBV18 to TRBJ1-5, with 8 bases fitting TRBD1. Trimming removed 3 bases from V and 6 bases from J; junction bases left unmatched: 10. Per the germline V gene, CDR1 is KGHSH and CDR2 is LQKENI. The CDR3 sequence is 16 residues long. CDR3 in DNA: TGTGCCAGCTCACCCCAGGGGCAGGGGGCAACTCAGCCCCAGCATTTT. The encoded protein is CASSPQGQGATQPQHF.

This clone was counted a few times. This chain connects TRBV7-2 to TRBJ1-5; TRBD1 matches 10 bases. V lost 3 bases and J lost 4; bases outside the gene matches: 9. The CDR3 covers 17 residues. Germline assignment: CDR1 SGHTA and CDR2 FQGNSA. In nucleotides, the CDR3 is TGTGCCAGCAGCTTGGGGACAGGGGTAATAAGGAATCAGCCCCAGCATTTT. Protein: CASSLGTGVIRNQPQHF.

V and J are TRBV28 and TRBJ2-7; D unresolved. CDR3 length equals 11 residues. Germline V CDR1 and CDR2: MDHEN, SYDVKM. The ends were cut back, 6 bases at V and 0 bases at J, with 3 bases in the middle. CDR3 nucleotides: TGTGCCAGCAGCTCCTCCTACGAGCAGTACTTC. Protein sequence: CASSSSYEQYF.

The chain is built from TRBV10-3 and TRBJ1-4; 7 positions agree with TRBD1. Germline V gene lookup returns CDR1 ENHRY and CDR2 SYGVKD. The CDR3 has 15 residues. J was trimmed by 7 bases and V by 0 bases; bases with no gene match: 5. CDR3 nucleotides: TGTGCCATCAGTGAGTCGAGGGGGCTCGGTGAAAAACTGTTTTTT. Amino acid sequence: CAISESRGLGEKLFF.

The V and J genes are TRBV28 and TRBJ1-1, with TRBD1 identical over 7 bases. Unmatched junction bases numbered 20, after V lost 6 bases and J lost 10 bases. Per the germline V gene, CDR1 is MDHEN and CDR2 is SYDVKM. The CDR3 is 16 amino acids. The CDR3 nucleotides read TGTGCCAGCAGCCCAACGCCGGGACAGATAACTCTGGGAGCTTTCTTT. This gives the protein CASSPTPGQITLGAFF.

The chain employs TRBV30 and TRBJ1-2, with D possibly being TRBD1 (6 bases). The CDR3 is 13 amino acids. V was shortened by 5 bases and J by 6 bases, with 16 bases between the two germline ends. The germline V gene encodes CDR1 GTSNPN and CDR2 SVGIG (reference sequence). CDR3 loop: CAWGRGTSHGYTF. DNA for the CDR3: TGTGCCTGGGGACGAGGGACATCCCATGGCTACACCTTC.

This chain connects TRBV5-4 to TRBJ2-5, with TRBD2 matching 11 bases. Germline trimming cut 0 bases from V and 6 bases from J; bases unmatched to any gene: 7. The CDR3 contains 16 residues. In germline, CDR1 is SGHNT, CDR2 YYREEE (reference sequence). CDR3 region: CASSLDITSGSKTQYF. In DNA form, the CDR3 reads TGTGCCAGCAGCTTGGATATAACTAGCGGGAGTAAGACCCAGTACTTC.

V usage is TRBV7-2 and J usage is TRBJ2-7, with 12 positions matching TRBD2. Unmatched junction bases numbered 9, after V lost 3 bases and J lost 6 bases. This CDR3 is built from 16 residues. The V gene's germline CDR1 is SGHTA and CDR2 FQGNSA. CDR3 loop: CASSLGGLAGPPEQYF. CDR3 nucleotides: TGTGCCAGCAGCTTGGGAGGACTAGCGGGGCCACCCGAGCAGTACTTC.

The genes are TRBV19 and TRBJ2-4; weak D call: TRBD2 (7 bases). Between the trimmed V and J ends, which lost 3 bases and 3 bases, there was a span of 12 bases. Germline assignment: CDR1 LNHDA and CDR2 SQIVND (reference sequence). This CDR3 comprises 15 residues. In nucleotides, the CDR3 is TGTGCCAGTAGTATGGCGGGGGCGGACAAAAACATTCAGTACTTC. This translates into CASSMAGADKNIQYF.

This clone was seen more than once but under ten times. The CDR3 loop reads CSATGNQPQHF. The CDR3 nucleotides are TGCAGTGCTACCGGCAATCAGCCCCAGCATTTT. The chain is built from TRBV20-1 and TRBJ1-5; no definite D call. The CDR3 spans 11 residues. V was shortened by 4 bases and J by 2 bases, with 3 bases between the two germline ends. CDR1 and CDR2 from the germline V gene are DFQATT and SNEGSKA (reference sequence).

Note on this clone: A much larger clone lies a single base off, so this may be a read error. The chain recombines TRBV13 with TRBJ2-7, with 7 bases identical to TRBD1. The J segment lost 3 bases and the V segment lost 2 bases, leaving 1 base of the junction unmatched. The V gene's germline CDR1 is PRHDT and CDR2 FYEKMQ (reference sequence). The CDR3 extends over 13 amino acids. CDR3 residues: CASSLTGDYEQYF. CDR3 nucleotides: TGTGCCAGCAGCTTAACAGGGGACTACGAGCAGTACTTC. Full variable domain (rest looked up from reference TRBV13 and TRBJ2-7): AAGVIQSPRHLIKEKRETATLKCYPIPRHDTVYWYQQGPGQDPQFLISFYEKMQSDKGSIPDRFSAQQFSDYHSELNMSSLELGDSALYFCASSLTGDYEQYFGPGTRLTVT.

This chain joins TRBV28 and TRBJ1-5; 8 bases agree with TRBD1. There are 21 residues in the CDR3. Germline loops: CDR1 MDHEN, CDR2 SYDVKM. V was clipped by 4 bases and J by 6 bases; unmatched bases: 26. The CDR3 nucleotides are TGTGCCAGCAGTTCCGACACAAACCCTCATAAGACAGGGGAGTGGGGTCAGCCCCAGCATTTT. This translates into CASSSDTNPHKTGEWGQPQHF.

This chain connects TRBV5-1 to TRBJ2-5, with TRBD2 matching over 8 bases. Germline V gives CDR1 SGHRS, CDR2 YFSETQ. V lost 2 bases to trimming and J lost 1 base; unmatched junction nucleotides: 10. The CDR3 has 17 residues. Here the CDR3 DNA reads TGCGCCAGCAGCTTTTCGGGGGGGTTGAGGAGCCAAGAGACCCAGTACTTC. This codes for CASSFSGGLRSQETQYF.

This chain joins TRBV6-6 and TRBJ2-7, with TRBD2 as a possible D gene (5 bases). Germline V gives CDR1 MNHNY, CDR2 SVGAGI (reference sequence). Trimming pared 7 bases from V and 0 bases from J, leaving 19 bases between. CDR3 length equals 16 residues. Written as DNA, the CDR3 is TGTGCCAGCACAGTGGGGTGGACGGGGTACTCCTACGAGCAGTACTTC. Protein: CASTVGWTGYSYEQYF.

CDR3 nucleotide sequence: TGTGCCTGGGCCAGGGGGCGGGACTATGGCTACACCTTC. This encodes CAWARGRDYGYTF. The chain combines TRBV30 with TRBJ1-2; 8 bases line up with TRBD1. Per the germline V gene, CDR1 is GTSNPN and CDR2 is SVGIG (reference sequence). With 5 bases clipped from V and 3 bases from J, the junction kept 5 bases outside the gene matches. The CDR3 extends over 13 amino acids.

Written as DNA, the CDR3 is TGTGCCAGCAGACTCATGGGACAGGGGAGGCCTGAAGCTTTCTTT. Encoded protein: CASRLMGQGRPEAFF. The rearrangement uses TRBV27 and TRBJ1-1, with 10 bases matching TRBD1. Trimming removed 6 bases from V and 6 bases from J; junction bases left unmatched: 10. The germline CDR1 and CDR2 sequences are MNHEY and SMNVEV (reference sequence). This CDR3 is 15 amino acids long.

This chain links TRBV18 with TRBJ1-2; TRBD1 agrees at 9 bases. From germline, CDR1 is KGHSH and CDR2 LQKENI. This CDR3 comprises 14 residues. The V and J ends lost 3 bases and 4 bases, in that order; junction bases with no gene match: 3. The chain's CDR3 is CASSPGTGTYGYTF. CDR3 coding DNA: TGTGCCAGCTCACCGGGGACAGGGACCTATGGCTACACCTTC.

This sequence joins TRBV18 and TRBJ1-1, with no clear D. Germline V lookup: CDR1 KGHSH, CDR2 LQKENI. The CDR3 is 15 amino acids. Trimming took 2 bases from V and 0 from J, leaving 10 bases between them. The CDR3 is CASSPSSIMNTEAFF. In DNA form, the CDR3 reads TGTGCCAGCTCACCATCTAGTATTATGAACACTGAAGCTTTCTTT.

The chain's CDR3 is CASSDGQKGYEQYF. In DNA, the CDR3 is TGTGCCAGCAGCGACGGACAGAAAGGCTACGAGCAGTACTTC. The J gene is TRBJ2-7, the V gene TRBV11-2; a weak D match, TRBD1 (6 bases). The germline V and J ends were trimmed by 5 bases and 3 bases, with 14 bases remaining between them. CDR3 size: 14 residues. Germline V gene lookup returns CDR1 SGHAT and CDR2 FQNNGV.

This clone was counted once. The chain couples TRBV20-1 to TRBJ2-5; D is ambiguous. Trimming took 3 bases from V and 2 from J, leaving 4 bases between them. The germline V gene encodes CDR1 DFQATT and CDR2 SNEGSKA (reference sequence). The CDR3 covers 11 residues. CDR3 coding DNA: TGCAGTGCTAGGCGGCAAGAGACCCAGTACTTC. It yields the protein CSARRQETQYF.

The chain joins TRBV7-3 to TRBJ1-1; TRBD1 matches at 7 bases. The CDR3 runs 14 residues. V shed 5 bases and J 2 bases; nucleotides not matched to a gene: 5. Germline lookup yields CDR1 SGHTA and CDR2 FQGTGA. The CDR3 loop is CASSHRDRNTEAFF. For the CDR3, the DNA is TGTGCCAGCAGCCACCGGGACAGAAACACTGAAGCTTTCTTT.

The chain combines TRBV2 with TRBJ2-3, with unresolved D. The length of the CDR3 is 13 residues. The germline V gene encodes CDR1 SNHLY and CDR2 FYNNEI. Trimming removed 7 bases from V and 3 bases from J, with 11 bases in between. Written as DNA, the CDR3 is TGTGCCAGCAACTTCGGCGGAACAGATACGCAGTATTTT. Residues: CASNFGGTDTQYF.

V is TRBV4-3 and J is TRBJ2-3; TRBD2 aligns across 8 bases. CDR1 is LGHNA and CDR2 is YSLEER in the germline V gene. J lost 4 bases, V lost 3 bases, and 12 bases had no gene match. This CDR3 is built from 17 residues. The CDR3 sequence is CASSQERTSSGPDTQYF. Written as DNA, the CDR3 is TGCGCCAGCAGCCAGGAACGGACTAGCTCGGGCCCAGATACGCAGTATTTT.

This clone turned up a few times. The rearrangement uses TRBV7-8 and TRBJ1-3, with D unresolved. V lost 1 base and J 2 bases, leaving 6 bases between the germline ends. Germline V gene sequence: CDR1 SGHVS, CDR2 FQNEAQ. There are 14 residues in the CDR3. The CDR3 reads CASSLGRTGNTIYF. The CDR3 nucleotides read TGTGCCAGCAGCTTAGGCAGGACTGGAAACACCATATATTTT.